Below, 19 T cell receptor beta chains from the same sample are listed, as sequenced in a study of OX40 agonist ivuxolimab in advanced cancers. Method: immunoSEQ multiplex PCR; TCRdb's copy keeps in-frame clones and lacks some. The sample yields tens of thousands of clones, approximately 91% seen once. This specimen consisted of CD4+ or CD8+ T cells sorted from blood, obtained in a trial of the OX40 agonist ivuxolimab. The receptors were sampled from an adult with an advanced solid tumor such as melanoma, head and neck, liver or kidney cancer.

This clone was counted a single time. The chain couples TRBV14 to TRBJ1-4; TRBD1 might be the D (6 bases). This CDR3 has 15 residues. Per the germline V gene, CDR1 is SGHDN and CDR2 is FVKESK. Trimming left V 4 bases short and J 3 bases short, with 12 bases between. DNA of the CDR3: TGTGCCAGCAGCCCGCGGACAGTACCTAATGAAAAACTGTTTTTT. Translating gives CASSPRTVPNEKLFF.

J is TRBJ2-2 and V is TRBV28; the D gene could be TRBD1 or TRBD2 (5 bases each). The V gene's germline CDR1 is MDHEN and CDR2 SYDVKM. Deletions cut 6 bases from V and 4 bases from J, with 18 bases between. The length of the CDR3 is 16 residues. The CDR3 sequence: CASRSWGSSFTGELFF. Here the CDR3 DNA reads TGTGCCAGCAGGAGTTGGGGGTCTAGCTTCACCGGGGAGCTGTTTTTT.

This clone was recorded once. V usage is TRBV11-2 and J usage is TRBJ2-4; no definite D call. The CDR3 is 14 amino acids. Trimming removed 8 bases from V and 0 bases from J, with 11 bases in between. Looked up from germline, CDR1 is SGHAT and CDR2 is FQNNGV. The CDR3 loop is CASRRALAKNIQYF. The CDR3 coding sequence is TGTGCCAGCCGACGGGCCCTAGCCAAAAACATTCAGTACTTC.

CDR3 in DNA: TGTGCCACCAGCAGCCCCCCAGAAGTCGCTTTCTTT. Its translation: CATSSPPEVAFF. The chain employs TRBV15 and TRBJ1-1; no clear D. In germline, CDR1 is LNHNV, CDR2 YYDKDF (reference sequence). CDR3 length: 12 residues. Trimming cost V 3 bases and J 11 bases, with 13 bases left between them. The whole variable domain, remainder taken from reference TRBV15 and TRBJ1-1, is DAMVIQNPRYQVTQFGKPVTLSCSQTLNHNVMYWYQQKSSQAPKLLFHYYDKDFNNEADTPDNFQSRRPNTSFCFLDIRSPGLGDTAMYLCATSSPPEVAFFGQGTRLTVV.

This clone was seen once. The chain carries TRBV4-1 and TRBJ2-7, with 13 positions matching TRBD2. Looked up from germline, CDR1 is MGHRA and CDR2 is YSYEKL. This CDR3 spans 15 amino acids. Losses at the gene ends were 4 bases for V and 2 bases for J; bases not matched to a gene: 2. The CDR3 coding sequence is TGCGCCAGCAGCCGGACTAGCGGGAGCCCCTACGAGCAGTACTTC. This encodes CASSRTSGSPYEQYF.

The J gene is TRBJ2-4, the V gene TRBV29-1, with D perhaps TRBD1 (8 bases). CDR1 is SQVTM, CDR2 ANQGSEA, per germline. The CDR3 totals 14 residues. Trimming pared 0 bases from V and 8 bases from J, leaving 14 bases between. The CDR3 loop is CSVEDRQGRDIQYF. The CDR3 DNA is TGCAGCGTTGAAGATCGACAGGGGAGGGACATTCAGTACTTC.

The chain carries TRBV5-1 and TRBJ2-5; TRBD1 matches at 7 bases. CDR1 and CDR2 (germline): SGHRS, YFSETQ. The CDR3 is 14 amino acids. Germline trimming cut 5 bases from V and 1 base from J; bases unmatched to any gene: 5. CDR3 DNA sequence: TGCGCCAGCAGAGGAACAGGGGTCCAAGAGACCCAGTACTTC. It specifies CASRGTGVQETQYF. Full variable domain (missing parts from reference TRBV5-1 and TRBJ2-5): KAGVTQTPRYLIKTRGQQVTLSCSPISGHRSVSWYQQTPGQGLQFLFEYFSETQRNKGNFPGRFSGRQFSNSRSEMNVSTLELGDSALYLCASRGTGVQETQYFGPGTRLLVL.

The chain employs TRBV28 and TRBJ1-5; perhaps TRBD1 as D (6 bases). With 6 bases removed from V and 1 base from J, the gap between germline ends came to 16 bases. Germline lookup yields CDR1 MDHEN and CDR2 SYDVKM. The CDR3 spans 16 residues. Here the CDR3 reads CASSTIQGRSNQPQHF. CDR3 bases: TGTGCCAGCAGCACAATACAGGGTAGGAGCAATCAGCCCCAGCATTTT.

The rearrangement links TRBV7-3 to TRBJ2-1; the D call may be TRBD1 or TRBD2 (5 bases each). Germline assignment: CDR1 SGHTA and CDR2 FQGTGA. This CDR3 region has 12 residues. V dropped 6 bases and J dropped 6 bases, with 9 bases sitting between them. The CDR3 region is CASRGRSNEQFF. CDR3 nucleotide sequence: TGTGCCAGCAGGGGACGGAGCAATGAGCAGTTCTTC.

This chain links TRBV27 with TRBJ2-6; D not resolved. Looked up from germline, CDR1 is MNHEY and CDR2 is SMNVEV (reference sequence). Between the trimmed V and J ends, which lost 2 bases and 3 bases, there was a span of 14 bases. The CDR3 extends over 17 amino acids. CDR3: CASSLLPATFGANVLTF. The CDR3 DNA reads TGTGCCAGCAGTTTACTCCCCGCGACGTTTGGGGCCAACGTCCTGACTTTC.

The chain joins TRBV18 to TRBJ1-1; D is undetermined. Trimming took 2 bases from V and 3 from J, leaving 7 bases between them. The CDR3 spans 13 residues. CDR1 KGHSH and CDR2 LQKENI come from the germline V gene. CDR3 region: CASSPDTDTEAFF. The CDR3 DNA is TGTGCCAGCTCACCAGATACAGACACTGAAGCTTTCTTT.

About this clone itself: An end of the junction differs from the germline gene, which may be a read error. The V gene is TRBV6-1, the J gene TRBJ2-7; weak D call: TRBD2 (5 bases). Per the germline V gene, CDR1 is MNHNS and CDR2 is SASEGT. This CDR3 is built from 12 residues. The CDR3 sequence is CASRLPGLATLF. As DNA, the CDR3 is TGTGCCAGCAGGCTCCCCGGGCTAGCTACTCTCTTC.

This clone has more than one count but fewer than ten. The same CDR3 is also encoded by other DNA sequences in this sample. V and J are TRBV7-2 and TRBJ2-7; D unresolved. Between the trimmed V and J ends, which lost 5 bases and 4 bases, there was a span of 6 bases. This CDR3 is 11 amino acids long. Per the germline V gene, CDR1 is SGHTA and CDR2 is FQGNSA. The CDR3 nucleotides are TGTGCCAGCAGCCTGCGTTACGAGCAGTACTTC. Translating it yields CASSLRYEQYF.

The chain carries TRBV6-1 and TRBJ2-7; possibly TRBD1 for D (5 bases). The CDR3 runs 17 residues. V lost 4 bases and J lost 1, with 20 bases in between. Germline-derived CDR1 and CDR2 are MNHNS and SASEGT. The CDR3 DNA reads TGTGCCAGCAGTGTGAGGACGGTAACAGGTGTGTCCTACGAGCAGTACTTC. It specifies CASSVRTVTGVSYEQYF.

This chain joins TRBV5-6 and TRBJ1-5; 8 bases line up with TRBD1. V dropped 2 bases and J dropped 7; count of bases not matched to a gene: 5. This CDR3 has 14 residues. In germline, CDR1 is SGHDT, CDR2 YYEEEE. The CDR3 here is CASSFGQGGQPQHF. CDR3 coding DNA: TGTGCCAGCAGCTTTGGACAGGGAGGCCAGCCCCAGCATTTT.

J is TRBJ2-2 and V is TRBV7-2; 11 bases are a match to TRBD2. V was clipped by 7 bases and J by 6 bases; unmatched bases: 7. The CDR3 has 15 residues. Germline lookup yields CDR1 SGHTA and CDR2 FQGNSA. The CDR3 coding sequence is TGTGCCAGCAAAGCTAGCGGGAGGTGGTCCGGGGAGCTGTTTTTT. Residues: CASKASGRWSGELFF.

The chain joins TRBV6-6 to TRBJ2-1; 13 bases fit TRBD2. V shed 8 bases and J 4 bases; nucleotides not matched to a gene: 2. Germline V gives CDR1 MNHNY, CDR2 SVGAGI (reference sequence). CDR3 size: 14 residues. The CDR3 sequence: CASGTSGNYNEQFF. CDR3 nucleotide sequence: TGTGCCAGCGGGACTAGCGGGAATTACAATGAGCAGTTCTTC.

This clone came up a few times. The V and J genes are TRBV5-5 and TRBJ2-3, with D tentatively TRBD2 (6 bases). The V end lost 3 bases, the J end lost 4 bases, and 12 bases lay between the germline ends. Germline V gene sequence: CDR1 SGHKS, CDR2 YYEKEE (reference sequence). The CDR3 totals 14 residues. This CDR3 is CASSSEWGADTQYF. The DNA of the CDR3 is TGTGCCAGCAGCTCGGAGTGGGGGGCAGATACGCAGTATTTT.

This clone has just a few counts. The V and J genes are TRBV5-4 and TRBJ1-1; D remains ambiguous. Germline V gene lookup returns CDR1 SGHNT and CDR2 YYREEE (reference sequence). The CDR3 length is 14 residues. Trimming stripped 0 bases from V and 4 bases from J, with 10 bases between. CDR3 nucleotides: TGTGCCAGCAGCTTGGGGGGTTCGGCCACTGAAGCTTTCTTT. Its translation: CASSLGGSATEAFF.